Listed below are T cell receptor beta chains from one sample, sequenced in a study of identical twins. Each CDR3 protein gets one entry after TCRdb re-called the 5' RACE reads with MiXCR. Seen here are some 500,000 distinct CDR3 sequences, 9.6% observed once, and the top ten hold approximately 3.2%. This sample also appeared in a second study, on yellow fever vaccine responses in identical twins.

The sequencing input was PBMCs. The receptors originated from a woman between 18 and 29 years old in good health. The CDR3 runs from the conserved cysteine through the conserved F or W. The order of the fields is clone size, J gene, D gene, V gene, CDR3 DNA, CDR3 protein. A D gene is named only where the DNA matches it firmly. Clone size is stated in some rows and not others, as once, few, many or a class when expanded.

clone_size: many; j_call: TRBJ1-1; d_call: .; v_call: TRBV11-1; cdr3_nt: TGTGCCAGCAGCTTAGGAATTTTAAGGAGGTCCGAGAACACTGAAGCTTTCTTT; cdr3_aa: CASSLGILRRSENTEAFF
clone_size: few; j_call: TRBJ2-1; d_call: .; v_call: TRBV4-3; cdr3_nt: TGCGCCAGCAGCCAAGATCCCGGGAACTCCTACAATGAGCAGTTCTTC; cdr3_aa: CASSQDPGNSYNEQFF
clone_size: many; j_call: TRBJ2-7; d_call: TRBD2; v_call: TRBV5-1; cdr3_nt: TGCGCCAGCAGCCCAAATCGACTAGCGGAATCCTACGAGCAGTACTTC; cdr3_aa: CASSPNRLAESYEQYF
clone_size: .; j_call: TRBJ2-6; d_call: .; v_call: TRBV28; cdr3_nt: TGTGCCAGCAGATCCCTGGGCTCCGGGGCCAACGTCCTGACTTTC; cdr3_aa: CASRSLGSGANVLTF
clone_size: many; j_call: TRBJ2-1; d_call: TRBD2; v_call: TRBV4-3; cdr3_nt: TGCGCCAGCAGCCAAGATACTAGCGGGAGGGATGAGCAGTTCTTC; cdr3_aa: CASSQDTSGRDEQFF
clone_size: few; j_call: TRBJ2-2; d_call: TRBD2; v_call: TRBV7-6; cdr3_nt: TGTGCCAGCAGCTGGGGACTAGCGGGAGAGAGCACCGGGGAGCTGTTTTTT; cdr3_aa: CASSWGLAGESTGELFF
clone_size: few; j_call: TRBJ2-2; d_call: .; v_call: TRBV5-4; cdr3_nt: TGTGCCAGCAGCTTGGCGCCGGGGGTGTCAAACACCGGGGAGCTGTTTTTT; cdr3_aa: CASSLAPGVSNTGELFF
clone_size: many; j_call: TRBJ2-1; d_call: .; v_call: TRBV7-7; cdr3_nt: TGTGCTAGCAGCTTAGTACTCGGGTTAGGCAATGAGCAGTTCTTC; cdr3_aa: CASSLVLGLGNEQFF
clone_size: many; j_call: TRBJ2-2; d_call: TRBD2; v_call: TRBV20-1; cdr3_nt: TGCAGTGCTAACCGGGGCGGGAGCACCGGGGAGCTGTTTTTT; cdr3_aa: CSANRGGSTGELFF
clone_size: .; j_call: TRBJ2-7; d_call: TRBD2; v_call: TRBV20-1; cdr3_nt: TGCAGTGCTAGAGAGCGGGGGGCTTACGAGCAGTACTTC; cdr3_aa: CSARERGAYEQYF
clone_size: .; j_call: TRBJ2-1; d_call: .; v_call: TRBV7-8; cdr3_nt: TGTGCCAGCAGCACCGATGTGTCTATCTGGAATGAGCAGTTCTTC; cdr3_aa: CASSTDVSIWNEQFF
clone_size: few; j_call: TRBJ2-2; d_call: .; v_call: TRBV12-3/TRBV12-4; cdr3_nt: TGTGCCAGCAGCCACGGAGCTGGGGCCGGGGAGCTGTTTTTT; cdr3_aa: CASSHGAGAGELFF
clone_size: .; j_call: TRBJ2-3; d_call: .; v_call: TRBV7-3; cdr3_nt: TGTGCCAGCAGCGCCCAGCCCGGGGGAGATACGCAGTATTTT; cdr3_aa: CASSAQPGGDTQYF
clone_size: many; j_call: TRBJ2-5; d_call: .; v_call: TRBV6-5; cdr3_nt: TGTGCCAGCAGTTTCCTCCCCCAAGAGACCCAGTACTTC; cdr3_aa: CASSFLPQETQYF
clone_size: many; j_call: TRBJ2-1; d_call: .; v_call: TRBV5-6; cdr3_nt: TGTGCCAGCAGCCTGTCATCTCTCAGCTCCTACAATGAGCAGTTCTTC; cdr3_aa: CASSLSSLSSYNEQFF
clone_size: .; j_call: TRBJ2-2; d_call: .; v_call: TRBV24-1; cdr3_nt: TGTGCCACCAGAGGGGAGAACACCGGGGAGCTGTTTTTT; cdr3_aa: CATRGENTGELFF
clone_size: .; j_call: TRBJ2-2; d_call: TRBD1; v_call: TRBV6-4; cdr3_nt: TGTGCCAGCAGTGACTCGACAGGGGGCACCGGGGAGCTGTTTTTT; cdr3_aa: CASSDSTGGTGELFF